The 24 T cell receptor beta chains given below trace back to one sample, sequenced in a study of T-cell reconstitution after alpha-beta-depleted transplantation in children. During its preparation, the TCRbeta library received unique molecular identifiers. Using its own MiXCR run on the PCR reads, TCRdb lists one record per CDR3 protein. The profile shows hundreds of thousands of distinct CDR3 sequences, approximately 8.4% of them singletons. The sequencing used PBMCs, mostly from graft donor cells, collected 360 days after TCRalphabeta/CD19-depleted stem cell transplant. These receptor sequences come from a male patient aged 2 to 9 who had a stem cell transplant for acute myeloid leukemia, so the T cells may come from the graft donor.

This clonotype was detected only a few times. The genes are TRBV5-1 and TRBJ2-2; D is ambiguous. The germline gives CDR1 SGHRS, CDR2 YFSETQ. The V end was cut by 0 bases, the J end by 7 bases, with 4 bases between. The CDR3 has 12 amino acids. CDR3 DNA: TGCGCCAGCAGCTTGGTGGTCGGGGAGCTGTTTTTT. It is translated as CASSLVVGELFF.

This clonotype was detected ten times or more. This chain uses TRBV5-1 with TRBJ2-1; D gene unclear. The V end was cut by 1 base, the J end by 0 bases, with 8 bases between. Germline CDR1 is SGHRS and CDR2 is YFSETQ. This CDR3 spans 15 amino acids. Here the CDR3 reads CASSLTLISYNEQFF. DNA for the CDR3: TGCGCCAGCAGCTTGACCCTGATCTCCTACAATGAGCAGTTCTTC.

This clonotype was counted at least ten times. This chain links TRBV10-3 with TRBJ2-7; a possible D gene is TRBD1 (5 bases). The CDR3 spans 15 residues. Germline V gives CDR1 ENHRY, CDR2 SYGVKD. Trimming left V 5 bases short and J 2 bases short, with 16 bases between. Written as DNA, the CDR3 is TGTGCCATCAGTTCCCGGAACAGGACCCCCTACGAGCAGTACTTC. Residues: CAISSRNRTPYEQYF.

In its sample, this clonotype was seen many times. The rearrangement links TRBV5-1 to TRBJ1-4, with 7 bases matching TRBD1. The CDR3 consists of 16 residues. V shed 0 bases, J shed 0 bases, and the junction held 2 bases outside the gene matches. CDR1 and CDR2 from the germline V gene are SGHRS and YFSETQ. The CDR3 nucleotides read TGCGCCAGCAGCTTGGGACAGGGCCCAACTAATGAAAAACTGTTTTTT. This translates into CASSLGQGPTNEKLFF.

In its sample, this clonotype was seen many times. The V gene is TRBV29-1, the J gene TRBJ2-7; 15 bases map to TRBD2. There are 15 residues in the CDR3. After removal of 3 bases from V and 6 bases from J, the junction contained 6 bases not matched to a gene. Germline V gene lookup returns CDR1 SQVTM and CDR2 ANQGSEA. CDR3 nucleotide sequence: TGCAGCGTTGATAAAGGACTAGCGGGAGGGTCCGAGCAGTACTTC. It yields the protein CSVDKGLAGGSEQYF.

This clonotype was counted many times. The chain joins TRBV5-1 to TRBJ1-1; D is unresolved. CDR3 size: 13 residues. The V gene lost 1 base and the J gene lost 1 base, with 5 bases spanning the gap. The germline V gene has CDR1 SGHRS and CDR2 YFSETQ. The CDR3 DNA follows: TGCGCCAGCAGCTTGAGGAGGAACACTGAAGCTTTCTTT. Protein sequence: CASSLRRNTEAFF.

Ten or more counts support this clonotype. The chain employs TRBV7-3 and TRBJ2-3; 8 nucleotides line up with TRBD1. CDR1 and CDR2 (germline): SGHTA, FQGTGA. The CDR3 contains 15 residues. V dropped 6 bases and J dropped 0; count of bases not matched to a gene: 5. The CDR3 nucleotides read TGTGCCAGCAGTCAGACAGGGGCCAGCACAGATACGCAGTATTTT. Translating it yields CASSQTGASTDTQYF. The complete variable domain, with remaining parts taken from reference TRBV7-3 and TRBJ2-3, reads GAGVSQTPSNKVTEKGKYVELRCDPISGHTALYWYRQSLGQGPEFLIYFQGTGAADDSGLPNDRFFAVRPEGSVSTLKIQRTERGDSAVYLCASSQTGASTDTQYFGPGTRLTVL.

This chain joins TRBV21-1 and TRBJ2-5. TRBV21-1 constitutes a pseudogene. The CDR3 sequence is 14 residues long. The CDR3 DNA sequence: TGTGCCAGCAGCAAAGTTGGCAGTCAAGAGACCCAGTACTTC. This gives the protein CASSKVGSQETQYF.

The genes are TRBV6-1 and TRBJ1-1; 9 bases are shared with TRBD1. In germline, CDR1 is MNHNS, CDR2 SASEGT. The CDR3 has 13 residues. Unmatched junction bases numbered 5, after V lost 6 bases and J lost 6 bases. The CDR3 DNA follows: TGTGCCAGCAGAGGACAGGGGAGAGCTGAAGCTTTCTTT. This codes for CASRGQGRAEAFF.

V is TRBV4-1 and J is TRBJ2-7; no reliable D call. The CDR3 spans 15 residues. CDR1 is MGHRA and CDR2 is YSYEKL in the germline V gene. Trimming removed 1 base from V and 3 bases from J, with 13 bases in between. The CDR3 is CASSQVVHRDYEQYV. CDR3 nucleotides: TGCGCCAGCAGCCAAGTGGTCCACAGAGACTACGAGCAGTACGTC.

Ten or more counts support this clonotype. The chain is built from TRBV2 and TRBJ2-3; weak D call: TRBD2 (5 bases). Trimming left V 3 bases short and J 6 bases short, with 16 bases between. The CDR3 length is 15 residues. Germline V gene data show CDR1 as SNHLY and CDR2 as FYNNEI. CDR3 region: CASSEDASPGDTQYF. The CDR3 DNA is TGTGCCAGCAGTGAGGACGCTTCTCCGGGGGATACGCAGTATTTT.

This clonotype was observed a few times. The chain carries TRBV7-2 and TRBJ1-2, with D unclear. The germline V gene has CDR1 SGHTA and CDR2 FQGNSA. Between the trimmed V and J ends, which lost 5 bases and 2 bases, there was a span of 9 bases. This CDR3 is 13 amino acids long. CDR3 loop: CASSLRTNYGYTF. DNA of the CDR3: TGTGCCAGCAGCCTACGGACCAACTATGGCTACACCTTC.

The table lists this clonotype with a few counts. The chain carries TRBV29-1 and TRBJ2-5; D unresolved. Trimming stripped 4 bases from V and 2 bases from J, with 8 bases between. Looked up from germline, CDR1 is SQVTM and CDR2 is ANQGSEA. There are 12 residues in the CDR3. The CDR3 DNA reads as TGCAGCGTTGTAGGGTTACAAGAGACCCAGTACTTC. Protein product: CSVVGLQETQYF.

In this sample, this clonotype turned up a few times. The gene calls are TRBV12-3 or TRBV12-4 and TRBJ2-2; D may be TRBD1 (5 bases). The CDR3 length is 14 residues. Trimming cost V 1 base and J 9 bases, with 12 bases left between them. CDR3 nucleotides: TGTGCCAGCAGTTTAGGGGGCCCCGCCCGGGAGCTGTTTTTT. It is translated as CASSLGGPARELFF.

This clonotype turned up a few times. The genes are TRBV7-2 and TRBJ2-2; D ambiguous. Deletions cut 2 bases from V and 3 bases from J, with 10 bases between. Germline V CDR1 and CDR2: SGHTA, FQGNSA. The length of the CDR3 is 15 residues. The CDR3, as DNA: TGTGCCAGCAGCTTAAGTCGCGGATACACCGGGGAGCTGTTTTTT. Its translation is CASSLSRGYTGELFF.

For the CDR3, the DNA is TGCAGTGCCCAAAGAAATACAGGGGGCAATCAGCCCCAGCATTTT. This translates into CSAQRNTGGNQPQHF. This chain connects TRBV20-1 to TRBJ1-5, with 7 bases that match TRBD1. V was clipped by 6 bases and J by 2 bases; unmatched bases: 10. The germline V gene encodes CDR1 DFQATT and CDR2 SNEGSKA (reference sequence). This CDR3 contains 15 residues.

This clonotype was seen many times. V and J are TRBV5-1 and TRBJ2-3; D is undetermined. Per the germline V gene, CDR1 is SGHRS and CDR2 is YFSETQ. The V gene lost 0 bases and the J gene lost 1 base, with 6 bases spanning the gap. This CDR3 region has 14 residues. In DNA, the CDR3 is TGCGCCAGCAGCTTGGGGCAGCGCACAGATACGCAGTATTTT. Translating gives CASSLGQRTDTQYF.

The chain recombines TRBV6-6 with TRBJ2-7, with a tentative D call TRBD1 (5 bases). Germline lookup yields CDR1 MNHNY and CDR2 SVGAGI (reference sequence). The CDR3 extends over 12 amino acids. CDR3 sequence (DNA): TGTGCCAGCAGTTACCCTCCAGGGAAGTCCCGCGTC. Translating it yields CASSYPPGKSRV.

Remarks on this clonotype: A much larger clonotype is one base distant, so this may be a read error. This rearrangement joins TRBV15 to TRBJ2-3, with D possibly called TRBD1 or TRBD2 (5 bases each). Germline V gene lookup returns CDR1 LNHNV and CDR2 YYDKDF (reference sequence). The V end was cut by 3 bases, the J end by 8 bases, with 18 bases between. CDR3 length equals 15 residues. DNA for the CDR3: TGTGCCACCAGCAGTTTCGGGGACGGGTCAGGTACGCAGTATTTT. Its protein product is CATSSFGDGSGTQYF.

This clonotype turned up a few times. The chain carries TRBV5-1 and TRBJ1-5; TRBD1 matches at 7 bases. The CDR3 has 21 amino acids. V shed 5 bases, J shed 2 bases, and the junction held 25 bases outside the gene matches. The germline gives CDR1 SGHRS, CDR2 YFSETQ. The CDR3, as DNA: TGCGCCAGCAGTCAGGTCCTACGGACAGGCGCGAAGGGGTTTGGCAATCAGCCCCAGCATTTT. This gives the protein CASSQVLRTGAKGFGNQPQHF.

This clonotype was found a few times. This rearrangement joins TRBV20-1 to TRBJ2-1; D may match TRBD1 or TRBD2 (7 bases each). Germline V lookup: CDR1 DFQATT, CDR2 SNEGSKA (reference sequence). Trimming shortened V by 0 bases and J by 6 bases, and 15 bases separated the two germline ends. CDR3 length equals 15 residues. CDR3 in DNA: TGCAGTGCTAGAGATTATACAGGGGAGGGCAATGAGCAGTTCTTC. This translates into CSARDYTGEGNEQFF.

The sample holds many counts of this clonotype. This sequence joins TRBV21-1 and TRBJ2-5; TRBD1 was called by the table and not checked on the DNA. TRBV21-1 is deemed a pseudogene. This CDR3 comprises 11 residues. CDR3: CASSGPGTQYF. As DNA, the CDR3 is TGTGCCAGCAGCGGCCCGGGGACCCAGTACTTC.

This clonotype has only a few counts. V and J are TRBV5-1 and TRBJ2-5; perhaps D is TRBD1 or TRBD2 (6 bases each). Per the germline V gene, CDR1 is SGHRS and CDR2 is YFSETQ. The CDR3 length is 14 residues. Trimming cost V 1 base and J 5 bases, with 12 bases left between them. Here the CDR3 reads CASSLRGDGETQYF. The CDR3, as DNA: TGCGCCAGCAGCTTGAGGGGGGACGGGGAGACCCAGTACTTC. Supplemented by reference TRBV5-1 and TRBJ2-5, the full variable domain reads KAGVTQTPRYLIKTRGQQVTLSCSPISGHRSVSWYQQTPGQGLQFLFEYFSETQRNKGNFPGRFSGRQFSNSRSEMNVSTLELGDSALYLCASSLRGDGETQYFGPGTRLLVL.

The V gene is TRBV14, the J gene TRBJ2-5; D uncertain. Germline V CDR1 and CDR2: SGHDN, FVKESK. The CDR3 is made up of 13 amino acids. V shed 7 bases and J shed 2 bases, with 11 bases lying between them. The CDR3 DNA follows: TGTGCCAGCACGTCGAGCGTTCAAGAGACCCAGTACTTC. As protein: CASTSSVQETQYF.